This T cell receptor beta chain was found in a study of tumor-infiltrating lymphocytes in primary liver carcinoma (dated by TCRdb to the late 2010s). General notes on the study: The five patients, three men and two women aged 30 to 69 years, had hepatocellular carcinoma (four) or combined HCC and intrahepatic cholangiocarcinoma (one). The five patients had tumors staged T1-T3 N0M0, with maximum diameters ranging from about 4.2 to 10 cm. A total of some 35 specimens from 5 patients went through TCRbeta repertoire sequencing, namely 25 tumor regions, 5 adjacent noncancerous liver tissues and 5 peripheral blood samples. Samples yielded roughly 3.5 to 8 million productive TCRbeta reads; read depth did not differ significantly between tissue types. To link TCRbeta repertoire diversity to the local molecular phenotype, the approximately 23 tumor region samples were profiled with Agilent mRNA microarrays. Reproducibility between technical replicate repertoires was high, with correlation coefficients above 0.95 and mean shared-clone rates roughly 0.87. The study combined TCRbeta repertoire sequencing, expression microarrays and whole-exome sequencing across five regions of each liver tumor, with adjacent normal tissue and blood. General study outcomes and caveats: With just a few patients in the study, the authors point out that the findings should be validated in a larger study. Because the samples were bulk and unsorted, CD4+ and CD8+ T cell repertoires could not be compared. Because sequencing covered only the TCR beta chain and unpaired alpha chains were not captured, true repertoire diversity is likely underestimated. Just about 7-25% of top clones turned up in all five regions of a tumor, which suggests spatial heterogeneity among tumor-infiltrating T cells. The top 250 clones accounted for a significantly greater share of the repertoire in tumors than in blood (p = 0.039). Consistent with antigen-driven expansion, pairs of tumor regions showed higher repertoire overlap (mean about 35%) than either tumor-adjacent pairs (around 17%) or tumor-blood pairs (roughly 15%).

Total RNA and DNA were co-extracted without cell sorting from roughly 20-30 mg of bulk tissue using the AllPrep DNA/RNA mini kit. Roughly five patients with histopathologically diagnosed primary liver carcinoma underwent surgical resection in China between November 2015 and March 2016. At the time of sampling, the patients had chronic HBV infection and had not received any treatment. Five spatially separated regions were sampled from each tumor: the superior, inferior, left-lateral and right-lateral poles, plus the tumor centre. Histology showed that every tumor sample contained more than 85% viable tumor cells. Each fresh piece of tumor and adjacent tissue was cut in two, with one half stored in RNAlater at -80 degrees C and the other half sent for histology. To note about this clonotype: Its binding antigen is unknown. This clone may be a read error of a much larger clone one base away.

A constant-region primer and ProtoScript II reverse transcriptase were used to reverse-transcribe TCRbeta-specific cDNA from roughly 480 ng total RNA. The TCRbeta libraries were prepared through three rounds of nested multiplex PCR following a slightly modified ARM-PCR procedure. The first two PCR rounds used multiplex TRBV1-TRBV30 forward primers with a Cbeta reverse primer, each for approximately 11 cycles. Sample barcodes and Illumina adapters were attached in a final 25-cycle PCR using Deep VentR polymerase. Before sequencing, amplicons of 200-500 bp were purified from gel using a QIAquick gel extraction kit. TCRbeta amplicons were sequenced on an Illumina HiSeq 2500 with 250-bp paired-end reads. Per the source publication's procedure: Quality trimming of reads was performed with Trimmomatic v0.33, and paired reads were merged with FLASH v1.2.11 so that full CDR3 sequences could be recovered. V, D and J germline segments were assigned to the rearranged TCRbeta sequences by MiGEC v1.2.1b. VDJtools v1.0.0 computed clonotype statistics and Shannon-Wiener diversity indices. To cut down on sampling bias, every analysis after diversity analysis relied on just the 250 most abundant clonotypes from each sample. TCRdb applied fastp at Q25 and MiXCR to the public reads, then kept only in-frame beta chains. Each entry merges the rows of one CDR3 protein and shows their most common DNA and genes. TCRdb's processing, not the study's, gives the V and J calls here. The table for this sample lists some 43,000 distinct CDR3 sequences; approximately 70% of them were counted only once. The top ten hold less than 35% of the sample.

The cysteine opens and the phenylalanine closes a CDR3 of 15 amino acids. Only the CDR3 DNA is retained, 45 bases long and in frame from the first base. CDR1 and CDR2 are read off the germline V gene (reference sequence) as SGHNT and YYREEE. The clonotype originates from a middle-aged man with primary liver carcinoma and hepatitis B virus infection. Sequenced sample: liver tumor tissue from sampling region 5. This specimen's cell subset or site label, interpreted: tumor region T5, tumor centre. The chain employs TRBV5-4 and TRBJ2-3; matching of 6 bases hints at TRBD2 as the D gene. The DNA sequence reads TGTGCCGGCAGCTTGGGAATAGCGGTCACAGATACGCAGTATTTT. Its coded protein is CAGSLGIAVTDTQYF.